This T cell receptor beta chain was recovered during a study of identical twins. Whole-study findings and limits: Memory repertoires lacked the insertion deficit that abundant cord blood beta clonotypes showed. When twins shared out-of-frame alpha sequences, those sequences had excess low generation probability.

Via MiXCR, TCRdb re-called the 5' RACE reads, giving one row per CDR3 protein. Of 700,000 to 950,000 distinct CDR3 sequences listed, about 12% are singletons. About this clonotype: What it recognizes is unknown.

The V gene end was trimmed by 0 bases and the J gene end by 4 bases; junction bases not matched to a gene: 3. CDR3 length: 15 amino acids. Germline V gene lookup returns CDR1 KGHSH and CDR2 LQKENI. This sample was shared with a second study, whose subject was yellow fever vaccine responses in identical twins.

Sample: PBMCs. This sequence joins TRBV18 and TRBJ1-5; 7 positions match TRBD1. This TCR was recovered from a young woman in good health. The CDR3 bases are TGTGCCAGCTCACCACCGGGACAGCCTAATCAGCCCCAGCATTTT. Translation: CASSPPGQPNQPQHF.